The 29 T cell receptor beta chains below come from one sample, sequenced in a study of blood T cell repertoires in COVID-19. Sequencing was performed with immunoSEQ multiplex PCR; in TCRdb, only in-frame clones are kept and a portion is missing. Of approximately 250,000 clones in the sample, less than 95% were seen once. Sequencing input: PBMCs or T cells enriched from blood (not recorded which). The receptors derive from a man aged 35-49 years who had been exposed to COVID-19.

The chain links TRBV7-3 to TRBJ2-7, with 9 bases identical to TRBD2. There are 17 residues in the CDR3. Germline-derived CDR1 and CDR2 are SGHTA and FQGTGA. After removal of 1 base from V and 7 bases from J, the junction contained 14 bases not matched to a gene. The CDR3 DNA reads as TGTGCCAGCAGCTTAATTCCAGCGGGAGGTTCCGGGGGGGAGCAGTACTTC. Protein sequence: CASSLIPAGGSGGEQYF.

The chain couples TRBV5-1 to TRBJ1-4; 8 bases fit TRBD1. The CDR3 runs 15 residues. Germline CDR1 is SGHRS and CDR2 is YFSETQ. Trimming at V came to 3 bases and at J to 8 bases, leaving 9 bases not matched to a gene. CDR3 residues: CASSSQQGVGEKLFF. The CDR3, as DNA: TGCGCCAGCAGCTCGCAACAGGGGGTGGGCGAAAAACTGTTTTTT.

This chain joins TRBV18 and TRBJ2-7; possible D gene TRBD1, 6 bases. V was cut by 6 bases and J by 5 bases, with 14 bases left in between. The CDR3 runs 13 residues. Germline CDR1 KGHSH, CDR2 LQKENI. The CDR3 bases are TGTGCCAGCTCCCTTACAGGGAACCACGAGCAGTACTTC. Its translation: CASSLTGNHEQYF.

The rearrangement links TRBV27 to TRBJ1-1, with a weak D call TRBD1 (6 bases). The V gene's germline CDR1 is MNHEY and CDR2 SMNVEV (reference sequence). This CDR3 has 15 amino acids. Trimming took off 1 base at V and 5 bases at J, with 14 bases between the two ends. For the CDR3, the DNA is TGTGCCAGCAGTTTATTAAGGGGCCAGGGGACTGAAGCTTTCTTT. Amino acid sequence: CASSLLRGQGTEAFF.

The chain carries TRBV6-4 and TRBJ2-7; D perhaps matches TRBD2 (6 bases). Per the germline V gene, CDR1 is MRHNA and CDR2 is SNTAGT. V shed 2 bases and J shed 3 bases, with 11 bases lying between them. The CDR3 loop spans 14 amino acids. The DNA of the CDR3 is TGTGCCAGCAGTGACCGGGACTCCCACTACGAGCAGTACTTC. Translated: CASSDRDSHYEQYF.

This clone was seen just once. J is TRBJ2-3 and V is TRBV19, with 7 bases identical to TRBD2. Germline trimming cut 1 base from V and 2 bases from J; bases unmatched to any gene: 9. This CDR3 has 17 amino acids. Germline V gene data show CDR1 as LNHDA and CDR2 as SQIVND (reference sequence). The CDR3 spells CASSIGPASGNTDTQYF. As DNA, the CDR3 is TGTGCCAGTAGTATAGGTCCGGCTAGCGGAAACACAGATACGCAGTATTTT.

The chain joins TRBV5-1 to TRBJ2-1; possible D gene TRBD1, 5 bases. The ends were cut back, 0 bases at V and 7 bases at J, with 14 bases in the middle. CDR1 is SGHRS and CDR2 is YFSETQ in the germline V gene. The CDR3 length is 15 residues. CDR3 sequence: CASSLVAGIRNEQFF. The DNA for the CDR3 is TGCGCCAGCAGCTTGGTTGCAGGGATTAGGAATGAGCAGTTCTTC.

The V gene is TRBV5-1, the J gene TRBJ1-5; TRBD1 might be the D (5 bases). The V gene lost 4 bases and the J gene lost 5 bases, with 10 bases spanning the gap. This CDR3 is built from 13 residues. Per germline, CDR1 SGHRS and CDR2 YFSETQ. CDR3 sequence (DNA): TGCGCCAGCAGCCCCGACAGAGATCAGCCCCAGCATTTT. It translates to CASSPDRDQPQHF. The full variable domain, rest sourced from reference TRBV5-1 and TRBJ1-5, is KAGVTQTPRYLIKTRGQQVTLSCSPISGHRSVSWYQQTPGQGLQFLFEYFSETQRNKGNFPGRFSGRQFSNSRSEMNVSTLELGDSALYLCASSPDRDQPQHFGDGTRLSIL.

This rearrangement joins TRBV18 to TRBJ2-7; D is perhaps TRBD1 (5 bases). Germline V gene data show CDR1 as KGHSH and CDR2 as LQKENI. V lost 2 bases and J 0 bases, leaving 11 bases between the germline ends. The CDR3 has 15 residues. CDR3 coding DNA: TGTGCCAGCTCACCATTTCAACAGGACTCCTACGAGCAGTACTTC. Translated, it gives CASSPFQQDSYEQYF.

Worth noting for this clone: Germline is not matched at one junction end, which may reflect a read error. CDR3 residues: CATSRVHYAEKLFF. The DNA of the CDR3 is TGTGCCACCAGTCGTGTCCACTACGCTGAAAAACTGTTTTTT. V is TRBV6-2 or TRBV6-3 and J is TRBJ1-4; D gene ambiguous. The length of the CDR3 is 14 residues. The germline V gene has CDR1 MNHEY and CDR2 SVGEGT.

The CDR3 DNA follows: TGTGCCAGCAGCCTTTCCTCGACAGGGCTTGGCTACACCTTC. It yields the protein CASSLSSTGLGYTF. The chain carries TRBV11-2 and TRBJ1-2; 7 bases agree with TRBD1. Germline assignment: CDR1 SGHAT and CDR2 FQNNGV. This CDR3 comprises 14 residues. Losses at the gene ends were 5 bases for V and 7 bases for J; bases not matched to a gene: 10.

V gene TRBV6-5 combines with J gene TRBJ1-1; the D gene is possibly TRBD1 (5 bases). CDR1 and CDR2 (germline): MNHEY, SVGAGI. The CDR3 length is 12 residues. V was shortened by 6 bases and J by 3 bases, with 8 bases between the two germline ends. This chain's CDR3 is CASRTEYTEAFF. CDR3 nucleotides: TGTGCCAGCAGGACAGAATACACTGAAGCTTTCTTT.

The chain joins TRBV7-2 to TRBJ1-4, with 7 bases matching TRBD1. V was clipped by 4 bases and J by 8 bases; unmatched bases: 7. From germline, CDR1 is SGHTA and CDR2 FQGNSA. The CDR3 consists of 14 residues. CDR3: CASSSRQGQEKLFF. The CDR3, as DNA: TGTGCCAGCAGCTCGAGACAGGGTCAGGAAAAACTGTTTTTT.

The chain employs TRBV19 and TRBJ1-2, with D maybe TRBD1 (6 bases). Germline V gene data show CDR1 as LNHDA and CDR2 as SQIVND (reference sequence). The CDR3 is 14 amino acids. V lost 3 bases, J lost 2 bases, and 10 bases lay in between. The CDR3 nucleotides read TGTGCCAGTAGTATCGTACAGGGAAACTATGGCTACACCTTC. Protein sequence: CASSIVQGNYGYTF.

The genes are TRBV6-5 and TRBJ1-2; D is perhaps TRBD1 (5 bases). V lost 0 bases and J 7 bases, leaving 6 bases between the germline ends. The CDR3 length is 12 residues. Germline V lookup: CDR1 MNHEY, CDR2 SVGAGI. The CDR3 DNA follows: TGTGCCAGCAGTTACTCAGGGGCTGGCTACACCTTC. This encodes CASSYSGAGYTF.

The rearrangement joins TRBV7-3 to TRBJ1-2; D possibly corresponds to TRBD1 (6 bases). Germline V gives CDR1 SGHTA, CDR2 FQGTGA. This CDR3 has 15 amino acids. V was shortened by 0 bases and J by 4 bases, with 12 bases between the two germline ends. This CDR3 is CASSLTRTATYGYTF. CDR3 nucleotides: TGTGCCAGCAGCTTAACCCGGACAGCTACCTATGGCTACACCTTC.

The chain employs TRBV18 and TRBJ1-5; 7 bases align to TRBD1. Germline CDR1 is KGHSH and CDR2 is LQKENI. The trim removed 5 bases at V and 9 bases at J, leaving 13 bases unmatched. The CDR3 length is 15 residues. CDR3 region: CASSLGGGGLRPQHF. CDR3 nucleotides: TGTGCCAGCTCATTAGGAGGGGGCGGCCTTAGGCCCCAGCATTTT.

The chain carries TRBV27 and TRBJ2-3; 11 positions match TRBD2. Germline values: CDR1 MNHEY, CDR2 SMNVEV (reference sequence). The CDR3 spans 13 residues. J lost 6 bases, V lost 4 bases, and 0 bases had no gene match. CDR3: CASSSSGGDTQYF. The CDR3 DNA reads TGTGCCAGCAGTTCTAGCGGGGGGGATACGCAGTATTTT.

This clone came up once. The chain is built from TRBV24-1 and TRBJ1-5, with TRBD1 identical over 8 bases. Unmatched junction bases numbered 9, after V lost 3 bases and J lost 6 bases. This CDR3 has 16 amino acids. CDR1 and CDR2 from the germline V gene are KGHDR and SFDVKD. CDR3 loop: CATSDADRGVGQPQHF. CDR3 DNA: TGTGCCACCAGTGATGCCGACAGGGGTGTCGGTCAGCCCCAGCATTTT.

Only one count was recorded for this clone. CDR3 nucleotides: TGTGCCAGCAGTTTATGGATGACAGTTAACTATGGCTACACCTTC. Its translation is CASSLWMTVNYGYTF. This rearrangement joins TRBV28 to TRBJ1-2, with D tentatively TRBD1 (5 bases). The CDR3 extends over 15 amino acids. Germline lookup yields CDR1 MDHEN and CDR2 SYDVKM. The germline V and J ends were trimmed by 0 bases and 1 base, with 9 bases remaining between them.

The gene calls are TRBV2 and TRBJ1-3; D remains ambiguous. This CDR3 contains 14 residues. Germline assignment: CDR1 SNHLY and CDR2 FYNNEI. Deletions cut 7 bases from V and 1 base from J, with 11 bases between. CDR3 region: CASIGETSGNTIYF. The DNA for the CDR3 is TGTGCCAGCATAGGAGAGACGTCTGGAAACACCATATATTTT.

The chain has TRBV7-3 and TRBJ2-6; TRBD2 is a possible D gene (5 bases). The germline V gene has CDR1 SGHTA and CDR2 FQGTGA. Trimming pared 2 bases from V and 2 bases from J, leaving 10 bases between. The CDR3 totals 16 residues. The CDR3 spells CASSLGFGTGANVLTF. The CDR3 DNA reads as TGTGCCAGCAGCTTAGGTTTCGGGACTGGGGCCAACGTCCTGACTTTC.

The rearrangement joins TRBV4-2 to TRBJ2-1; D ambiguous. V was shortened by 0 bases and J by 6 bases, with 9 bases between the two germline ends. This CDR3 spans 14 amino acids. The germline gives CDR1 LGHNA, CDR2 YNFKEQ. CDR3 sequence reads: CASSQDLSLNEQFF. The CDR3, as DNA: TGTGCCAGCAGCCAAGATTTGTCCCTCAATGAGCAGTTCTTC.

This clone was counted a single time. The chain links TRBV3-1 (or the pseudogene TRBV3-2) to TRBJ1-6; D is uncertain. The V and J ends lost 5 bases and 4 bases respectively, with 9 bases between them. Germline assignment: CDR1 LGHDT and CDR2 YNNKEL (reference sequence). This CDR3 comprises 14 residues. The CDR3 coding sequence is TGTGCCAGCAGCTACGGGATGTATAATTCACCCCTCCACTTT. This sequence encodes CASSYGMYNSPLHF.

Only one count was recorded for this clone. The rearrangement links TRBV24-1 to TRBJ2-7; 11 bases are a match to TRBD1. Looked up from germline, CDR1 is KGHDR and CDR2 is SFDVKD. The CDR3 is made up of 15 amino acids. V lost 4 bases, J lost 8 bases, and 9 bases stayed unmatched. The DNA of the CDR3 is TGTGCCACCAGTGAGAAGGGACAGGGGGGGAACCAGCAGTACTTC. Amino acid sequence: CATSEKGQGGNQQYF.

The V and J genes are TRBV19 and TRBJ1-2; 7 nucleotides align to TRBD1. This CDR3 is 16 amino acids long. The V and J ends lost 2 bases and 2 bases, in that order; junction bases with no gene match: 8. Germline CDR1 LNHDA, CDR2 SQIVND (reference sequence). CDR3 amino acids: CASSIIQGRWNYGYTF. CDR3 in DNA: TGTGCCAGTAGTATAATACAGGGGAGGTGGAACTATGGCTACACCTTC.

The CDR3 sequence: CAWSGGVFGYGYTF. In DNA, the CDR3 is TGTGCCTGGAGCGGAGGTGTATTTGGCTATGGCTACACCTTC. The chain is built from TRBV30 and TRBJ1-2; D is undetermined. This CDR3 region has 14 residues. The V end was cut by 3 bases, the J end by 4 bases, with 15 bases between. Germline CDR1 reads GTSNPN; CDR2 reads SVGIG (reference sequence).

This clone has a handful of counts. The CDR3 reads CASSKPRALREEQYF. CDR3 sequence (DNA): TGTGCCAGCAGCAAACCCCGAGCTCTACGGGAAGAGCAGTACTTC. The J gene is TRBJ2-7, the V gene TRBV21-1; TRBD2 is the table's D call, not checked against the DNA. TRBV21-1 is noted as a pseudogene. The CDR3 sequence is 15 residues long.

Remarks on this clone: Compared with germline, one end of the junction differs, possibly owing to a read error. The chain carries TRBV5-1 and TRBJ1-1; no definite D call. The length of the CDR3 is 13 residues. From germline, CDR1 is SGHRS and CDR2 YFSETQ. The CDR3 sequence: CASTLAGISEAFF. CDR3 DNA sequence: TGCGCCAGCACCTTGGCAGGTATTTCAGAAGCTTTCTTT.